This TCR beta chain came from a study of blood T cell repertoires in COVID-19. Per the germline V gene, CDR1 is SGHRS and CDR2 is YFSETQ. CDR3 length: 14 amino acids. J was trimmed by 6 bases and V by 3 bases; bases with no gene match: 3. Seattle participants joined during active infection and were tracked over time. This table comes from immunoSEQ multiplex PCR, and its TCRdb copy is limited to in-frame clones, with some not included. The profile shows roughly 260,000 clones, 75% to 95% of them singletons. This receptor was obtained from a person between 18 and 30 years old with COVID-19, enrolled during active disease. J is TRBJ1-4 and V is TRBV5-1, with 9 bases identical to TRBD1. The sequenced material came from peripheral blood. This CDR3 is CASSSGQGYEKLFF. The CDR3 nucleotides read TGCGCCAGCAGCTCGGGACAGGGATATGAAAAACTGTTTTTT.